The rows below give T cell receptor beta chains drawn from one sample of a study of cytomegalovirus exposure and HLA in healthy donors. Method: immunoSEQ multiplex PCR; TCRdb's copy keeps in-frame clones and lacks some. Of 150,000 to 200,000 clones listed, about two thirds are singletons. Sequencing was carried out using PBMCs. The receptors shown here come from a human donor in good health. CDR3s include the opening cysteine and the closing phenylalanine or tryptophan. A D gene is named only where the DNA matches it firmly. The size field is filled for only some rows; it gives once, few, many or a size class.

TRBJ1-2	TRBV7-8	NA	NA	15	CASSSTQQGFYGYTF	TGTGCCAGCAGCTCCACACAGCAGGGGTTCTATGGCTACACCTTC
TRBJ2-6	TRBV5-1	NA	TRBD2	21	CASSSSGWLAGGSSGANVLTF	TGCGCCAGCAGCTCCTCGGGGTGGCTAGCGGGGGGGAGCTCTGGGGCCAACGTCCTGACTTTC
TRBJ2-1	TRBV5-1	NA	TRBD2	16	CASSFPSGITYNEQFF	TGCGCCAGCAGCTTCCCTAGCGGCATAACCTACAATGAGCAGTTCTTC
TRBJ2-1	TRBV5-6	NA	NA	14	CASSFRGGLKEQFF	TGTGCCAGCAGCTTCCGGGGAGGTCTTAAGGAGCAGTTCTTC
TRBJ1-1	TRBV7-6	NA	NA	16	CASSQTGGWGNTEAFF	TGTGCCAGCAGCCAGACAGGAGGCTGGGGGAACACTGAAGCTTTCTTT
TRBJ1-6	TRBV15	NA	NA	15	CATSPPLEGDSPLHF	TGTGCCACCTCCCCACCGCTCGAGGGGGATTCACCCCTCCACTTT
TRBJ1-1	TRBV6-5	few	TRBD1	14	CASTRTGGRFEAFF	TGTGCCAGCACCAGGACAGGGGGCCGCTTTGAAGCTTTCTTT
TRBJ2-7	TRBV9	NA	TRBD2	17	CASSPSGFGGSSYEQYF	TGTGCCAGCAGCCCAAGCGGTTTCGGGGGGAGCTCCTACGAGCAGTACTTC
TRBJ1-4	TRBV9	NA	NA	15	CASSPRVQAGEKLFF	TGTGCCAGCAGCCCCCGGGTACAGGCCGGTGAAAAACTGTTTTTT
TRBJ2-7	TRBV15	NA	NA	13	CATSSNTGYEQYF	TGTGCCACCAGCAGCAATACAGGCTACGAGCAGTACTTC
TRBJ1-1	TRBV19	few	NA	14	CASSKGQGGTEAFF	TGTGCCAGTAGTAAGGGTCAGGGTGGCACTGAAGCTTTCTTT
TRBJ1-5	TRBV4-1	NA	TRBD1	16	CASSQGQGLGNQPQHF	TGCGCCAGCAGCCAAGGACAGGGACTTGGCAATCAGCCCCAGCATTTT
TRBJ1-2	TRBV6-1	NA	TRBD1	14	CASRRQGINYGYTF	TGTGCCAGCAGACGACAGGGCATCAACTATGGCTACACCTTC
TRBJ2-5	TRBV2	NA	NA	11	CASFSQETQYF	TGTGCCAGCTTCAGCCAAGAGACCCAGTACTTC